Shown below are 9 T cell receptor beta chains from a single sample sequenced in a study of shared clonotypes between healthy human individuals. The data were produced by immunoSEQ multiplex PCR, yet TCRdb's version contains in-frame clones alone and is incomplete. The data contain hundreds of thousands of clones, about 76% of them singletons. Specimen: PBMCs. The receptors were sampled from a woman aged 40 to 49 in good health. Some clones in this sample may be carry-over from other donors' samples.

V is TRBV7-9 and J is TRBJ1-1; possible D gene TRBD1, 5 bases. The germline V gene has CDR1 SEHNR and CDR2 FQNEAQ (reference sequence). V was shortened by 2 bases and J by 7 bases, with 17 bases between the two germline ends. The CDR3 length is 15 residues. In DNA form, the CDR3 reads TGTGCCAGCAGCTTATCACTTCCAACCCAGGGTGAAGCTTTCTTT. Translating it yields CASSLSLPTQGEAFF.

The gene calls are TRBV28 and TRBJ1-2, with 9 bases that match TRBD1. From germline, CDR1 is MDHEN and CDR2 SYDVKM. After removal of 6 bases from V and 8 bases from J, the junction contained 22 bases not matched to a gene. CDR3 length equals 18 residues. CDR3 nucleotide sequence: TGTGCCAGCAGCCATCTCGCGGGACAGGGCTGGAATTTGATGGGCTACACCTTC. Protein product: CASSHLAGQGWNLMGYTF.

The rearrangement joins TRBV28 to TRBJ2-5; no definite D call. V lost 5 bases to trimming and J lost 5 bases, with 12 bases between them. This CDR3 region has 13 residues. CDR1 MDHEN and CDR2 SYDVKM come from the germline V gene. The CDR3 sequence: CASSDQVPETQYF. The DNA of the CDR3 is TGTGCCAGCAGTGACCAAGTGCCGGAGACCCAGTACTTC.

The genes are TRBV28 and TRBJ2-7; 9 bases align to TRBD2. This CDR3 is built from 14 residues. V dropped 8 bases and J dropped 7; count of bases not matched to a gene: 12. Germline V lookup: CDR1 MDHEN, CDR2 SYDVKM. CDR3 amino acids: CASRLLAGGGEQYF. CDR3 coding DNA: TGTGCCAGCCGACTACTCGCGGGAGGGGGTGAGCAGTACTTC.

This chain uses TRBV7-2 with TRBJ2-3, with D maybe TRBD2 (5 bases). V shed 4 bases and J shed 4 bases, with 18 bases lying between them. Looked up from germline, CDR1 is SGHTA and CDR2 is FQGNSA. This CDR3 spans 16 amino acids. The CDR3 sequence is CASSSSGVYSADTQYF. Written as DNA, the CDR3 is TGTGCCAGCAGCTCCTCCGGGGTCTACAGCGCAGATACGCAGTATTTT.

The rearrangement links TRBV5-1 to TRBJ2-7, with D perhaps TRBD1 (5 bases). The germline V gene encodes CDR1 SGHRS and CDR2 YFSETQ. The CDR3 totals 14 residues. Trimming removed 4 bases from V and 0 bases from J, with 11 bases in between. The CDR3 nucleotides are TGCGCCAGCAGCCCCTACAGGAGCTCCTACGAGCAGTACTTC. Amino acids: CASSPYRSSYEQYF.

This clone was recorded a few times. The gene calls are TRBV7-9 and TRBJ2-5; TRBD1 is a possible D gene (6 bases). The end of the DNA aligns better with TRBJ2-7, so the J call may be wrong. Looked up from germline, CDR1 is SEHNR and CDR2 is FQNEAQ (reference sequence). CDR3 length equals 10 residues. The CDR3 protein is CASGQYEQYF. The CDR3 coding sequence is TGTGCCAGCGGACAGTACGAGCAGTACTTC.

The genes are TRBV25-1 and TRBJ1-2; the match to TRBD1 covers 7 bases. The CDR3 covers 14 residues. CDR1 is MGHDK and CDR2 is SYGVNS in the germline V gene. Trimming cost V 4 bases and J 8 bases; bases outside gene matches: 10. CDR3: CASSGPGQVGGYTF. Written as DNA, the CDR3 is TGTGCCAGCAGTGGCCCTGGACAGGTCGGAGGCTACACCTTC.

Worth noting for this clone: Different DNA sequences within this sample yield the same CDR3. CDR3 nucleotides: TGTGCCAGCAGCGTAGGGGTTGGACAGGGGACAGATACGCAGTATTTT. Amino acid sequence: CASSVGVGQGTDTQYF. The rearrangement links TRBV9 to TRBJ2-3; 9 bases agree with TRBD1. Unmatched junction bases numbered 5, after V lost 0 bases and J lost 3 bases. The V gene's germline CDR1 is SGDLS and CDR2 YYNGEE. This CDR3 is built from 16 residues.